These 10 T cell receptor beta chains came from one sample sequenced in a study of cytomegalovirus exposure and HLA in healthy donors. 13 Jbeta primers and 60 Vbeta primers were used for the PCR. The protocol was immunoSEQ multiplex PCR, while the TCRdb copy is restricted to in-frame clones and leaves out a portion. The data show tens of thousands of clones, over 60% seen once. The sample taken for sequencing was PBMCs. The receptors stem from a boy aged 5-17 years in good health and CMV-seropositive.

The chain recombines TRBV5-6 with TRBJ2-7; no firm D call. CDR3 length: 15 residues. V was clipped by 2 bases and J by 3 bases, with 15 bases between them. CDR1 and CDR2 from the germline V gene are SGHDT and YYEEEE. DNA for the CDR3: TGTGCCAGCAGCTTCCCCCTACAGACCATCTACGAGCAGTACTTC. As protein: CASSFPLQTIYEQYF.

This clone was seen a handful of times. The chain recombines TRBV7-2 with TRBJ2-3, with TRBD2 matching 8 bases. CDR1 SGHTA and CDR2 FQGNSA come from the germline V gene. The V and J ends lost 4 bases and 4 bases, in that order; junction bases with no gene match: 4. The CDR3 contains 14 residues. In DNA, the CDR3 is TGTGCCAGCAGCTCCCGGGGGGGCGCAGATACGCAGTATTTT. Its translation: CASSSRGGADTQYF.

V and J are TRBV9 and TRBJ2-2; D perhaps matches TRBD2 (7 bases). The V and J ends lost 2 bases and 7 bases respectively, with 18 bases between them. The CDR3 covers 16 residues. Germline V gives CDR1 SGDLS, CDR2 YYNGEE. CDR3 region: CASSVSSGGLNGELFF. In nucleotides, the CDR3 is TGTGCCAGCAGCGTTAGTTCGGGGGGCCTTAACGGGGAGCTGTTTTTT. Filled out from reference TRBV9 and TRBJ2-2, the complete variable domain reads DSGVTQTPKHLITATGQRVTLRCSPRSGDLSVYWYQQSLDQGLQFLIQYYNGEERAKGNILERFSAQQFPDLHSELNLSSLELGDSALYFCASSVSSGGLNGELFFGEGSRLTVL.

The CDR3 region has the DNA TGTGCCAGCAGCAAAGTAGCGGGCGGGAGATCAAACGAGCAGTACTTC. Translation gives CASSKVAGGRSNEQYF. This sequence joins TRBV21-1 and TRBJ2-7; TRBD2 is taken as the D call from the table, unchecked against the DNA. TRBV21-1 is a listed pseudogene. This CDR3 spans 16 amino acids.

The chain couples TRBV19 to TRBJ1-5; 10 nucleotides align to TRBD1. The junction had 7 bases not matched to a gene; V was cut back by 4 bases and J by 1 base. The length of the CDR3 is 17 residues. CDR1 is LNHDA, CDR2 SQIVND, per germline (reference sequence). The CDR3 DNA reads TGTGCCAGTAGTACTAGTCCGGGACAGGGGAGCAATCAGCCCCAGCATTTT. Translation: CASSTSPGQGSNQPQHF.

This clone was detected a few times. The CDR3 is CASSPRQGLNYGYTF. The CDR3, as DNA: TGTGCCAGCAGTCCGAGACAGGGACTTAACTATGGCTACACCTTC. This chain connects TRBV27 to TRBJ1-2; TRBD1 aligns across 7 bases. The CDR3 contains 15 residues. Germline V gene data show CDR1 as MNHEY and CDR2 as SMNVEV (reference sequence). V lost 5 bases to trimming and J lost 1 base; unmatched junction nucleotides: 7.

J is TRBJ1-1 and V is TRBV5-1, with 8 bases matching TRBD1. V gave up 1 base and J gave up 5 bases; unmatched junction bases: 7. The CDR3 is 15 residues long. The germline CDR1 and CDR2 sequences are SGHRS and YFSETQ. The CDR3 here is CASSLFVTGVTEAFF. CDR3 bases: TGCGCCAGCAGCTTGTTCGTGACAGGGGTAACTGAAGCTTTCTTT. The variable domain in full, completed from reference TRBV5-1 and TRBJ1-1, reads KAGVTQTPRYLIKTRGQQVTLSCSPISGHRSVSWYQQTPGQGLQFLFEYFSETQRNKGNFPGRFSGRQFSNSRSEMNVSTLELGDSALYLCASSLFVTGVTEAFFGQGTRLTVV.

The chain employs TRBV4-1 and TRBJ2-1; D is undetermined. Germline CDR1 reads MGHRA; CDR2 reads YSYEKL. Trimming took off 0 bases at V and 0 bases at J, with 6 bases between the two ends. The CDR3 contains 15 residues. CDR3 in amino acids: CASSQDGSSYNEQFF. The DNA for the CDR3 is TGCGCCAGCAGCCAAGATGGCAGCTCCTACAATGAGCAGTTCTTC.

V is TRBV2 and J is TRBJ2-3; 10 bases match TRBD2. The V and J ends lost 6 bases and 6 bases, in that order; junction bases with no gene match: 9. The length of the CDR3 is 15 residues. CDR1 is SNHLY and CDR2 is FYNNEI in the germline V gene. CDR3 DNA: TGTGCCAGCAGCTACCTAGCGGGAGTCATGGATACGCAGTATTTT. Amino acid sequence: CASSYLAGVMDTQYF.

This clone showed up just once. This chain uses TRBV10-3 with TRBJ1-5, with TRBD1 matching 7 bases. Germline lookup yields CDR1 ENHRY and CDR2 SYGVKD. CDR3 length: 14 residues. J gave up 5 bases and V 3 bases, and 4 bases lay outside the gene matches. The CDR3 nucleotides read TGTGCCATCAGTGAAGACAGGGAAGATCAGCCCCAGCATTTT. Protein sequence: CAISEDREDQPQHF.